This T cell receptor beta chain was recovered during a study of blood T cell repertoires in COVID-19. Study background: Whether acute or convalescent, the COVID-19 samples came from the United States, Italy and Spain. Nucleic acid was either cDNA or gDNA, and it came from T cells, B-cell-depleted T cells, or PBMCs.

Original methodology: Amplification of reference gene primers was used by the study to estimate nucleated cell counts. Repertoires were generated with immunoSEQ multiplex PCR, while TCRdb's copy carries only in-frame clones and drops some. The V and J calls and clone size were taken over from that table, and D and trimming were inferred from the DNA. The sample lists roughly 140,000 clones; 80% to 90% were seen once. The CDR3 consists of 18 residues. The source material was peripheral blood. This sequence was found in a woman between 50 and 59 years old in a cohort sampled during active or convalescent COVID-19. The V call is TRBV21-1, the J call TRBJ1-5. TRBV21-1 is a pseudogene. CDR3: CASSKVGLDRYYNQPQHF. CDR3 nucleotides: TGTGCCAGCAGCAAAGTGGGACTGGACCGATATTACAATCAGCCCCAGCATTTT.